These 30 T cell receptor beta chains share one sample of origin, sequenced in a study of blood T cell repertoires in COVID-19. Profiled with immunoSEQ multiplex PCR; TCRdb holds only in-frame clones, not every one. The sample lists 350,000 to 400,000 clones; roughly 92% were seen once. Specimen: PBMCs or T cells enriched from blood (not recorded which). These receptors originate from a woman in her forties who had been exposed to COVID-19.

This clone has more than one count but fewer than ten. This chain connects TRBV5-1 to TRBJ2-2; TRBD2 matches 11 bases. V trimming: 4 bases; J trimming: 4 bases; junction bases outside the gene matches: 0. Germline CDR1 is SGHRS and CDR2 is YFSETQ. The length of the CDR3 is 14 residues. The DNA of the CDR3 is TGCGCCAGCAGCGGGACTAGCGGCACCGGGGAGCTGTTTTTT. Encoded protein: CASSGTSGTGELFF.

The chain is built from TRBV10-3 and TRBJ1-3; D is possibly TRBD1 (6 bases). The length of the CDR3 is 17 residues. Germline V gene data show CDR1 as ENHRY and CDR2 as SYGVKD. The V gene lost 1 base and the J gene lost 0 bases, with 13 bases spanning the gap. CDR3 bases: TGTGCCATCAGTGAGTTACAGGGCTGGAGCTCTGGAAACACCATATATTTT. Amino acid sequence: CAISELQGWSSGNTIYF.

This chain uses TRBV5-6 with TRBJ1-6, with TRBD1 identical over 7 bases. Germline values: CDR1 SGHDT, CDR2 YYEEEE. V lost 3 bases, J lost 8 bases, and 5 bases stayed unmatched. CDR3 length equals 14 residues. The CDR3 sequence: CASSSTGSDSPLHF. CDR3 sequence (DNA): TGTGCCAGCAGCTCGACAGGGTCCGATTCACCCCTCCACTTT.

The chain employs TRBV30 and TRBJ2-7; the match to TRBD2 covers 13 bases. The length of the CDR3 is 12 residues. V was clipped by 8 bases and J by 7 bases; unmatched bases: 5. Germline V gene lookup returns CDR1 GTSNPN and CDR2 SVGIG (reference sequence). The CDR3 nucleotides are TGTGCCGGGACTAGCGGGAAGGGGGAGCAGTACTTC. It translates to CAGTSGKGEQYF.

This rearrangement joins TRBV3-1 (or the pseudogene TRBV3-2) to TRBJ1-1; D might be TRBD1 (6 bases). This CDR3 is 16 amino acids long. Per germline, CDR1 LGHDT and CDR2 YNNKEL (reference sequence). Trimming took off 3 bases at V and 1 base at J, with 15 bases between the two ends. DNA of the CDR3: TGTGCCAGCAGCCAGGGGGCAGGGTTAGGGAACACTGAAGCTTTCTTT. Translating it yields CASSQGAGLGNTEAFF.

The chain employs TRBV25-1 and TRBJ1-2; D not resolved. Germline CDR1 reads MGHDK; CDR2 reads SYGVNS. Trimming left V 6 bases short and J 10 bases short, with 15 bases between. The CDR3 has 12 residues. As DNA, the CDR3 is TGTGCCAGCAGGGGTGGAGGTGGCACCTACACCTTC. This codes for CASRGGGGTYTF.

This clone was seen once. V and J are TRBV7-9 and TRBJ2-1, with D possibly TRBD1 on 5 matching bases. The CDR3 is 13 residues long. V dropped 5 bases and J dropped 3 bases, with 8 bases sitting between them. Germline CDR1 and CDR2: SEHNR and FQNEAQ (reference sequence). The CDR3 here is CASSQRGYNEQFF. The CDR3 DNA sequence: TGTGCCAGCAGCCAAAGGGGCTACAATGAGCAGTTCTTC.

V gene TRBV7-3 combines with J gene TRBJ1-1; weak D call: TRBD1 (6 bases). The CDR3 consists of 13 residues. Germline CDR1 SGHTA, CDR2 FQGTGA. V shed 1 base and J shed 4 bases, with 7 bases lying between them. The CDR3 reads CASSLKGGTEAFF. As DNA, the CDR3 is TGTGCCAGCAGCTTAAAAGGGGGCACTGAAGCTTTCTTT.

V gene TRBV11-3 combines with J gene TRBJ2-2; 11 nucleotides agree with TRBD2. This CDR3 contains 19 residues. After removal of 4 bases from V and 3 bases from J, the junction contained 13 bases not matched to a gene. Germline V gene lookup returns CDR1 SGHNT and CDR2 YENEEA. As DNA, the CDR3 is TGTGCCAGCAGCTCCGGTCGTCTAGCGGGGGGCCGGGACACCGGGGAGCTGTTTTTT. Translation: CASSSGRLAGGRDTGELFF.

V and J are TRBV7-3 and TRBJ2-6, with 11 bases fitting TRBD1. CDR1 and CDR2 (germline): SGHTA, FQGTGA. Trimming at V came to 4 bases and at J to 2 bases, leaving 4 bases not matched to a gene. The CDR3 is made up of 17 amino acids. The CDR3 sequence is CASSYGQGAAGANVLTF. CDR3 bases: TGTGCCAGCAGCTACGGACAGGGGGCGGCTGGGGCCAACGTCCTGACTTTC.

The CDR3 region is CASSGDSVNEKLFF. The DNA of the CDR3 is TGTGCCAGCAGTGGAGACAGCGTTAATGAAAAACTGTTTTTT. The chain carries TRBV25-1 and TRBJ1-4; possible D gene TRBD1, 5 bases. Trimming stripped 4 bases from V and 4 bases from J, with 10 bases between. The CDR3 totals 14 residues. The germline gives CDR1 MGHDK, CDR2 SYGVNS.

The rearrangement joins TRBV6-2 or TRBV6-3 to TRBJ1-1; D call uncertain. The V gene's germline CDR1 is MNHEY and CDR2 SVGEGT. Trimming left V 3 bases short and J 0 bases short, with 11 bases between. The CDR3 runs 15 residues. The CDR3 sequence is CASSYYRAMNTEAFF. The CDR3 DNA reads TGTGCCAGCAGTTATTACAGAGCCATGAACACTGAAGCTTTCTTT.

This sequence joins TRBV18 and TRBJ2-1, with 11 nucleotides matching TRBD2. The CDR3 contains 16 residues. The V gene end was trimmed by 5 bases and the J gene end by 1 base; junction bases not matched to a gene: 4. Per the germline V gene, CDR1 is KGHSH and CDR2 is LQKENI. The CDR3 loop reads CASSGGLAVSYNEQFF. CDR3 nucleotide sequence: TGTGCCAGCTCAGGGGGACTAGCGGTGTCCTACAATGAGCAGTTCTTC.

The V call is TRBV4-3, the J call TRBJ2-7; 9 nucleotides line up with TRBD2. Germline V gene data show CDR1 as LGHNA and CDR2 as YSLEER. The CDR3 runs 16 residues. J gave up 4 bases and V 2 bases, and 9 bases lay outside the gene matches. The DNA of the CDR3 is TGCGCCAGCAGCCAATATAGCGGGAGCGGTTCATACGAGCAGTACTTC. Translating it yields CASSQYSGSGSYEQYF.

The rearrangement links TRBV11-3 to TRBJ2-5, with D tentatively TRBD1 (6 bases). CDR1 is SGHNT and CDR2 is YENEEA in the germline V gene. V was pared by 2 bases and J by 2 bases, with 24 bases between. There are 19 residues in the CDR3. CDR3 bases: TGTGCCAGCAGCTTATCCGGTCAGATAATTAAGGGACAACAAGAGACCCAGTACTTC. It codes for CASSLSGQIIKGQQETQYF. Full variable domain (rest looked up from reference TRBV11-3 and TRBJ2-5): EAGVVQSPRYKIIEKKQPVAFWCNPISGHNTLYWYLQNLGQGPELLIRYENEEAVDDSQLPKDRFSAERLKGVDSTLKIQPAELGDSAVYLCASSLSGQIIKGQQETQYFGPGTRLLVL.

The chain links TRBV9 to TRBJ2-3, with 9 bases identical to TRBD2. After removal of 0 bases from V and 0 bases from J, the junction contained 2 bases not matched to a gene. The CDR3 is 16 residues long. In germline, CDR1 is SGDLS, CDR2 YYNGEE. CDR3 in amino acids: CASSVGLAVSTDTQYF. The CDR3 DNA is TGTGCCAGCAGCGTAGGACTAGCGGTTAGCACAGATACGCAGTATTTT.

This clone showed up just once. The rearrangement links TRBV27 to TRBJ1-2; the match to TRBD1 covers 9 bases. V shed 9 bases and J 6 bases; nucleotides not matched to a gene: 8. This CDR3 spans 13 amino acids. The V gene's germline CDR1 is MNHEY and CDR2 SMNVEV (reference sequence). The CDR3 reads CASRDREINGYTF. The CDR3, as DNA: TGTGCCAGTCGGGACAGGGAGATTAATGGCTACACCTTC.

As to this clone: Distinct nucleotide sequences in the sample also encode this CDR3. This chain links TRBV5-1 with TRBJ1-2; TRBD1 matches at 7 bases. CDR3 length: 15 residues. The germline V gene has CDR1 SGHRS and CDR2 YFSETQ. J lost 0 bases, V lost 3 bases, and 5 bases had no gene match. CDR3 region: CASSSPDRANYGYTF. The CDR3 DNA follows: TGCGCCAGCAGCTCTCCTGACAGGGCTAACTATGGCTACACCTTC.

V usage is TRBV7-9 and J usage is TRBJ1-4; D might be TRBD1 (5 bases). V lost 5 bases and J lost 0, with 10 bases in between. CDR3 length equals 15 residues. Germline V gives CDR1 SEHNR, CDR2 FQNEAQ (reference sequence). CDR3 DNA sequence: TGTGCCAGCAGCGCCAGACAGTCAACTAATGAAAAACTGTTTTTT. Amino acids: CASSARQSTNEKLFF.

CDR3 sequence reads: CASSLVSGMNTEAFF. The CDR3 DNA reads as TGTGCCAGCAGCTTAGTTTCAGGCATGAACACTGAAGCTTTCTTT. This rearrangement joins TRBV13 to TRBJ1-1; D remains unclear. Trimming removed 1 base at V and 0 bases at J, with 9 bases between. The CDR3 runs to 15 residues. The V gene's germline CDR1 is PRHDT and CDR2 FYEKMQ (reference sequence).

The chain has TRBV7-9 and TRBJ1-3, with a tentative D call TRBD1 (6 bases). V was trimmed by 6 bases and J by 0 bases, leaving 18 bases between them. Germline V gene sequence: CDR1 SEHNR, CDR2 FQNEAQ (reference sequence). This CDR3 is 17 amino acids long. CDR3 residues: CASRTTGGPSSGNTIYF. CDR3 coding DNA: TGTGCCAGCAGAACAACGGGGGGCCCTAGCTCTGGAAACACCATATATTTT.

The rearrangement links TRBV7-9 to TRBJ2-6; 7 positions match TRBD2. V gave up 2 bases and J gave up 0 bases; unmatched junction bases: 10. This CDR3 comprises 19 residues. Germline V gives CDR1 SEHNR, CDR2 FQNEAQ (reference sequence). CDR3 in DNA: TGTGCCAGCAGCTTACCAAGTCATGGGGAGGGCTCTGGGGCCAACGTCCTGACTTTC. As protein: CASSLPSHGEGSGANVLTF.

The chain carries TRBV30 and TRBJ2-5; TRBD2 matches 15 bases. The CDR3 runs 15 residues. The junction had 9 bases not matched to a gene; V was cut back by 6 bases and J by 7 bases. Germline V gene sequence: CDR1 GTSNPN, CDR2 SVGIG (reference sequence). This CDR3 reads CACTRTSGGAGTQYF. The CDR3 DNA reads as TGTGCCTGTACCCGGACTAGCGGGGGGGCGGGGACCCAGTACTTC.

The chain is built from TRBV3-1 (or the pseudogene TRBV3-2) and TRBJ2-2, with D unresolved. The V gene lost 3 bases and the J gene lost 0 bases, with 2 bases spanning the gap. There are 13 residues in the CDR3. Germline lookup yields CDR1 LGHDT and CDR2 YNNKEL (reference sequence). Written as DNA, the CDR3 is TGTGCCAGCAGCCACACGAACACCGGGGAGCTGTTTTTT. Protein product: CASSHTNTGELFF.

This clone appeared once. The chain uses TRBV7-2 and TRBJ2-7, with 10 nucleotides matching TRBD1. The germline V gene encodes CDR1 SGHTA and CDR2 FQGNSA. V lost 5 bases and J lost 3; bases outside the gene matches: 4. The CDR3 is made up of 14 amino acids. CDR3 loop: CASSARTGGYEQYF. The CDR3 DNA is TGTGCCAGCAGCGCCCGGACAGGGGGCTACGAGCAGTACTTC.

The chain has TRBV2 and TRBJ2-1; 7 bases map to TRBD2. Losses at the gene ends were 11 bases for V and 4 bases for J; bases not matched to a gene: 5. The germline V gene encodes CDR1 SNHLY and CDR2 FYNNEI. The CDR3 totals 12 residues. The CDR3 DNA reads TGTGCCTTGTCGGGGGGTTACAATGAGCAGTTCTTC. This translates into CALSGGYNEQFF. Filled out from reference TRBV2 and TRBJ2-1, the complete variable domain reads EPEVTQTPSHQVTQMGQEVILRCVPISNHLYFYWYRQILGQKVEFLVSFYNNEISEKSEIFDDQFSVERPDGSNFTLKIRSTKLEDSAMYFCALSGGYNEQFFGPGTRLTVL.

This chain links TRBV3-1 (or the pseudogene TRBV3-2) with TRBJ2-2; D remains ambiguous. The germline CDR1 and CDR2 sequences are LGHDT and YNNKEL (reference sequence). This CDR3 region has 14 residues. The germline V and J ends were trimmed by 2 bases and 6 bases, with 10 bases remaining between them. CDR3 sequence (DNA): TGTGCCAGCAGCCAAAATGACTTTGCCGGGGAGCTGTTTTTT. The encoded protein is CASSQNDFAGELFF.

The rearrangement links TRBV12-3 or TRBV12-4 to TRBJ2-7; D gene ambiguous. This CDR3 has 13 amino acids. V gave up 3 bases and J gave up 3 bases, with 9 bases separating them. The CDR3 here is CASSLSRNYEQYF. CDR3 nucleotides: TGTGCCAGCAGTTTGAGCCGTAACTACGAGCAGTACTTC.

The V gene is TRBV14, the J gene TRBJ2-5, with D possibly TRBD1 on 6 matching bases. Germline V lookup: CDR1 SGHDN, CDR2 FVKESK. The CDR3 runs 13 residues. Trimming stripped 3 bases from V and 5 bases from J, with 10 bases between. The CDR3 DNA is TGTGCCAGCAGCCAGGGGGCTGCGGAGACCCAGTACTTC. It yields the protein CASSQGAAETQYF.

This chain uses TRBV5-4 with TRBJ2-3; TRBD2 matches at 13 bases. This CDR3 region has 16 residues. The V and J ends lost 4 bases and 6 bases, in that order; junction bases with no gene match: 8. Per the germline V gene, CDR1 is SGHNT and CDR2 is YYREEE (reference sequence). The CDR3 protein is CASSRPGLAGIDTQYF. The CDR3 DNA sequence: TGTGCCAGCAGCCGTCCGGGACTAGCGGGGATCGATACGCAGTATTTT.